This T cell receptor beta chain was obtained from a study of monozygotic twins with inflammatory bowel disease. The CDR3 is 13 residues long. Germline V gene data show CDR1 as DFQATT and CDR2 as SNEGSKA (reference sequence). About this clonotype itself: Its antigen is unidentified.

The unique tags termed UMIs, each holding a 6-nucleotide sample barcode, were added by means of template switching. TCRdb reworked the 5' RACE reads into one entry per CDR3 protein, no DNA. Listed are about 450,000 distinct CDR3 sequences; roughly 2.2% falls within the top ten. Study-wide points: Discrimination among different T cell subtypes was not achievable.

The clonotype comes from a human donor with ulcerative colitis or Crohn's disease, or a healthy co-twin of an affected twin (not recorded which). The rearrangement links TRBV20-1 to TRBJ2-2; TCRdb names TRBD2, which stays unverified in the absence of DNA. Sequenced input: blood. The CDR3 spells CSASAGLTGELFF.